Presented here are 3 T cell receptor beta chains from one specimen sequenced in a study of T cells in Graves' hyperthyroidism and ophthalmopathy. Authors of the study amplified TCR beta CDR3 regions from RNA transcripts. The HTBI primer set drove a first-round RT-PCR of the TCR CDR3. TCRdb re-analysed the multiplex PCR reads in MiXCR, keeping a single row per CDR3 protein. The sample lists a few hundred thousand distinct CDR3 sequences, approximately 15% occurring once. The specimen was blood. The receptor source for this set is a woman younger than 35 with Graves' hyperthyroidism that later progressed to Graves' ophthalmopathy.

This clonotype was seen at least ten times. The genes are TRBV10-2 and TRBJ1-1; 11 bases map to TRBD1. The CDR3 has 15 amino acids. V shed 5 bases, J shed 3 bases, and the junction held 5 bases outside the gene matches. Germline CDR1 is WSHSY and CDR2 is SAAADI. DNA for the CDR3: TGCGCCAGCAGTTGGACAGGGGGCGCGGACACTGAAGCTTTCTTT. Translating it yields CASSWTGGADTEAFF.

This clonotype showed up just a few times. V and J are TRBV6-1 and TRBJ2-1, with TRBD1 matching 7 bases. The germline gives CDR1 MNHNS, CDR2 SASEGT. Unmatched junction bases numbered 6, after V lost 6 bases and J lost 4 bases. The CDR3 consists of 14 residues. CDR3 in amino acids: CASRAGTVYNEQFF. CDR3 in DNA: TGTGCCAGCAGGGCCGGGACAGTTTACAATGAGCAGTTCTTC.

This clonotype appeared many times. This chain uses TRBV18 with TRBJ1-5; D not certain. Per the germline V gene, CDR1 is KGHSH and CDR2 is LQKENI. With 3 bases removed from V and 0 bases from J, the gap between germline ends came to 12 bases. CDR3 length: 16 amino acids. This CDR3 reads CASSPSGFYSNQPQHF. DNA of the CDR3: TGTGCCAGCTCACCGTCGGGATTTTATAGCAATCAGCCCCAGCATTTT.